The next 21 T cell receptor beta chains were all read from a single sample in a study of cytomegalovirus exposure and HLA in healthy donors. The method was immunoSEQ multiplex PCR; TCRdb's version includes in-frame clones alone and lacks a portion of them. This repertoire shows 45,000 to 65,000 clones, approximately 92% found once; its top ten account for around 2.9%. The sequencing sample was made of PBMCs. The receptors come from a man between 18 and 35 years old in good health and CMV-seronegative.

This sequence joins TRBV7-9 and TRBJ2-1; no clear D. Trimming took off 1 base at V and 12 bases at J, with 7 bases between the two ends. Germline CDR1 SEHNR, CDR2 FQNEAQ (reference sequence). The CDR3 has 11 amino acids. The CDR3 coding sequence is TGTGCCAGCAGCTTAGGGCAGGTGCAGTTCTTC. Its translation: CASSLGQVQFF.

As DNA, the CDR3 is TGTGCCAGCAGCTTCGGGACAGGGGGCTCTTTAAACTACAATGAGCAGTTCTTC. It translates to CASSFGTGGSLNYNEQFF. This rearrangement joins TRBV5-5 to TRBJ2-1, with 12 bases that match TRBD1. This CDR3 contains 18 residues. Germline assignment: CDR1 SGHKS and CDR2 YYEKEE (reference sequence). Germline trimming cut 2 bases from V and 3 bases from J; bases unmatched to any gene: 9.

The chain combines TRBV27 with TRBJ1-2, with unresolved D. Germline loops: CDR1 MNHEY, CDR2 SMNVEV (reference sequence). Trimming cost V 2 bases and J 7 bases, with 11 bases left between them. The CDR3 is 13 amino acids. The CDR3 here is CASSLAGIGGYTF. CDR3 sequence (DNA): TGTGCCAGCAGTTTAGCCGGGATAGGTGGCTACACCTTC.

CDR3 residues: CASSFGLSYEQYF. DNA for the CDR3: TGCGCCAGCAGCTTTGGGCTTTCCTACGAGCAGTACTTC. V usage is TRBV5-1 and J usage is TRBJ2-7; D gene uncertain. The CDR3 consists of 13 residues. The germline V gene has CDR1 SGHRS and CDR2 YFSETQ. Trimming removed 2 bases at V and 1 base at J, with 7 bases between.

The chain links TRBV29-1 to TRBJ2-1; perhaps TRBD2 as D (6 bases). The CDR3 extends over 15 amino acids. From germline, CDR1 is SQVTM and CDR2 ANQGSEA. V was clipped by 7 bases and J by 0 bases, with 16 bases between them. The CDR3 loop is CSAGRAGSSYNEQFF. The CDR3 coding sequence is TGCAGCGCCGGAAGAGCGGGCAGCTCCTACAATGAGCAGTTCTTC.

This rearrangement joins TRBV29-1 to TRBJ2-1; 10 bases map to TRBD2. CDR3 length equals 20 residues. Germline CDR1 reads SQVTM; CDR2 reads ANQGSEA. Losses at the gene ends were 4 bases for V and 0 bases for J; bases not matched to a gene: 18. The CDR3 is CSVVSVYRTSGRSSYNEQFF. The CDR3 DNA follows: TGCAGCGTTGTATCCGTCTATCGGACTAGCGGAAGGAGCTCCTACAATGAGCAGTTCTTC.

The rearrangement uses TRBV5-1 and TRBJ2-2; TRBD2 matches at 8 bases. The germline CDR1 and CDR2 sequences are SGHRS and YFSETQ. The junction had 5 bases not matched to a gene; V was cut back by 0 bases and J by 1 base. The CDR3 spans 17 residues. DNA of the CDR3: TGCGCCAGCAGCTTGGGCGCGGGGGGCCTGAACACCGGGGAGCTGTTTTTT. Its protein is CASSLGAGGLNTGELFF.

The CDR3 here is CASSLVAGENTGELFF. The CDR3 DNA sequence: TGTGCCAGCAGCTTGGTAGCGGGAGAAAACACCGGGGAGCTGTTTTTT. The V call is TRBV5-5, the J call TRBJ2-2; TRBD2 agrees at 9 bases. V lost 0 bases to trimming and J lost 2 bases; unmatched junction nucleotides: 2. Germline lookup yields CDR1 SGHKS and CDR2 YYEKEE (reference sequence). This CDR3 comprises 16 residues.

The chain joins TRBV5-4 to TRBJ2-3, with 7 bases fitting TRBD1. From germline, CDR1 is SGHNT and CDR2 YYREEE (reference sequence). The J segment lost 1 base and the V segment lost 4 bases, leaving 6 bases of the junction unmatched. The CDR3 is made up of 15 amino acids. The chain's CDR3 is CASSLTGIGTDTQYF. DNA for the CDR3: TGTGCCAGCAGCCTGACAGGGATCGGCACAGATACGCAGTATTTT. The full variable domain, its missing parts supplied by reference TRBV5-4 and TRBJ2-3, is ETGVTQSPTHLIKTRGQQVTLRCSSQSGHNTVSWYQQALGQGPQFIFQYYREEENGRGNFPPRFSGLQFPNYSSELNVNALELDDSALYLCASSLTGIGTDTQYFGPGTRLTVL.

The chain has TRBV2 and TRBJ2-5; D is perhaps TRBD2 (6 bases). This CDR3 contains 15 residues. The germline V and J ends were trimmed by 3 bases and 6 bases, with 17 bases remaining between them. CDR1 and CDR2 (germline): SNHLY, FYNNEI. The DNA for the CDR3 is TGTGCCAGCAGTGACTCCGGGAGCCCCAGGAAGACCCAGTACTTC. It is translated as CASSDSGSPRKTQYF. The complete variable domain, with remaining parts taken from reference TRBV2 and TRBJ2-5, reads EPEVTQTPSHQVTQMGQEVILRCVPISNHLYFYWYRQILGQKVEFLVSFYNNEISEKSEIFDDQFSVERPDGSNFTLKIRSTKLEDSAMYFCASSDSGSPRKTQYFGPGTRLLVL.

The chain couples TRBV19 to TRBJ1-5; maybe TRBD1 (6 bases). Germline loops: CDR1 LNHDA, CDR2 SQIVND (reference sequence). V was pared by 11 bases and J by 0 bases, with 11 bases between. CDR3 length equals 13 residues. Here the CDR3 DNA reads TGTGCCTCGAGGGGGTATAGCAATCAGCCCCAGCATTTT. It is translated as CASRGYSNQPQHF.

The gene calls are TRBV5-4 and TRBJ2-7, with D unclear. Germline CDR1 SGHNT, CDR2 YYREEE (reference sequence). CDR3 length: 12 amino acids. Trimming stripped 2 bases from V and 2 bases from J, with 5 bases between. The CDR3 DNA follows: TGTGCCAGCAGCTTTGGGCCCTACGAGCAGTACTTC. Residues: CASSFGPYEQYF.

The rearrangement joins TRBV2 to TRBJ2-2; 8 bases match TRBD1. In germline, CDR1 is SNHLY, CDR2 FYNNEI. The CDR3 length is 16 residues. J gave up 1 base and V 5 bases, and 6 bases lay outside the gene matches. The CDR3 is CASSRQGLKNTGELFF. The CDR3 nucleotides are TGTGCCAGCAGTCGACAGGGGCTAAAGAACACCGGGGAGCTGTTTTTT.

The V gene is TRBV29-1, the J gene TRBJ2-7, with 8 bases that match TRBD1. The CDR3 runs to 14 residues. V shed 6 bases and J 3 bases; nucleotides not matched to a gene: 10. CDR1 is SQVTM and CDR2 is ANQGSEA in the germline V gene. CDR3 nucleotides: TGCAGCGTCGCCACCGGGACAGGAAACTACGAGCAGTACTTC. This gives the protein CSVATGTGNYEQYF.

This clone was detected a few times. The CDR3 spells CASSEWSTGYNEQFF. The CDR3 DNA reads as TGCGCCAGCAGTGAGTGGAGTACCGGCTACAATGAGCAGTTCTTC. J is TRBJ2-1 and V is TRBV10-2; D gene uncertain. Trimming took 1 base from V and 3 from J, leaving 10 bases between them. The length of the CDR3 is 15 residues. Germline CDR1 and CDR2: WSHSY and SAAADI.

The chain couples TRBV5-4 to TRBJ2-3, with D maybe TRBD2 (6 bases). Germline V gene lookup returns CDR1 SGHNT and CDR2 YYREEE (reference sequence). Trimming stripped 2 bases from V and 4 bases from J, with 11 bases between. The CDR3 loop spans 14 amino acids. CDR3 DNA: TGTGCCAGCAGCTTCTCACGGGACTCAGATACGCAGTATTTT. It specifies CASSFSRDSDTQYF.

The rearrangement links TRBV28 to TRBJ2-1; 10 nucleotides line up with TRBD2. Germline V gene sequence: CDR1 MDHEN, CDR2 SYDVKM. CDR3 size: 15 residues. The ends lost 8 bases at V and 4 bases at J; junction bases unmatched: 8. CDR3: CASGDRAGGYNEQFF. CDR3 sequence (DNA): TGTGCCAGCGGGGATCGAGCGGGAGGGTACAATGAGCAGTTCTTC.

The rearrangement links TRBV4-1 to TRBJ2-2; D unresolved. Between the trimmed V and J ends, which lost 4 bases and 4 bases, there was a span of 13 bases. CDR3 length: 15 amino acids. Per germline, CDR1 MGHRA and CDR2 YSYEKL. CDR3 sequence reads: CASSPSTRGTGELFF. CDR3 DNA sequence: TGCGCCAGCAGCCCCTCGACCCGCGGCACCGGGGAGCTGTTTTTT.

The CDR3 DNA is TGCGCCAGCAGAACCCCCGGGACAGGGGAGGGCTACACCTTC. Translating it yields CASRTPGTGEGYTF. The chain combines TRBV4-1 with TRBJ1-2; 10 bases are shared with TRBD1. The CDR3 loop spans 14 amino acids. V lost 6 bases and J lost 8; bases outside the gene matches: 9. CDR1 is MGHRA, CDR2 YSYEKL, per germline.

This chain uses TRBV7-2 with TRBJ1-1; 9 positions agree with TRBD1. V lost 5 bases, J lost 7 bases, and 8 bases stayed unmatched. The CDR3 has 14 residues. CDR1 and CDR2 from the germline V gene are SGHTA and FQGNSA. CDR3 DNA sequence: TGTGCCAGCAGCCCGGGACAGGGCGCCTTTGAAGCTTTCTTT. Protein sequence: CASSPGQGAFEAFF.

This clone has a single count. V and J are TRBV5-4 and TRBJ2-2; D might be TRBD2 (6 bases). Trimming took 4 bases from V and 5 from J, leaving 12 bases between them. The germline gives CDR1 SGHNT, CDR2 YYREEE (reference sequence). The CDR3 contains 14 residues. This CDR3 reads CASSPLSGTGELFF. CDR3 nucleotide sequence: TGTGCCAGCAGCCCCCTGAGCGGGACCGGGGAGCTGTTTTTT.